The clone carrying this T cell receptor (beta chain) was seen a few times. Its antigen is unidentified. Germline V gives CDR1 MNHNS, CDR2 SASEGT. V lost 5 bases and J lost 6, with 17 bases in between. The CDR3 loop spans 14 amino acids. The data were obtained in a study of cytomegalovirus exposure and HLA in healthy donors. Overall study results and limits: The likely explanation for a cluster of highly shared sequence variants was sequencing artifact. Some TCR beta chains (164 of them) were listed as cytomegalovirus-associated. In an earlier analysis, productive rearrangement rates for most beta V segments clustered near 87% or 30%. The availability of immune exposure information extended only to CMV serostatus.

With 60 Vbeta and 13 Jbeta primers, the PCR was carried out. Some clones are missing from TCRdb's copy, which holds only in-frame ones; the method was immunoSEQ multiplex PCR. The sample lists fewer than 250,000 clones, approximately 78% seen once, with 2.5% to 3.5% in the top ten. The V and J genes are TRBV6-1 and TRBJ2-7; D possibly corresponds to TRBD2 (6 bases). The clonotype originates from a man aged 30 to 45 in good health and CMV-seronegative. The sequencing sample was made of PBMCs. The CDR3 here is CASSRRLEVTEQYF. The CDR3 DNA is TGTGCCAGCAGTCGACGACTAGAGGTTACCGAGCAGTACTTC.